This TCR beta chain was sequenced for a study of blood T cell repertoires in COVID-19. Whole-study context: PBMCs, B-cell-depleted T cells, or T cells provided the cDNA or gDNA that made up the material.

The repertoire was sequenced with immunoSEQ multiplex PCR; TCRdb's copy has only in-frame clones and lacks some. This table holds under 100,000 clones, about four fifths found once. Germline trimming cut 7 bases from V and 0 bases from J; bases unmatched to any gene: 5. Germline-derived CDR1 and CDR2 are SGHRS and YFSETQ. The CDR3 consists of 14 residues. The sequencing sample was made of peripheral blood. V and J are TRBV5-1 and TRBJ2-3, with TRBD2 matching over 7 bases. The TCR comes from a middle-aged woman with active or convalescent COVID-19. The CDR3 loop is CASGVSGSTDTQYF. The CDR3 nucleotides are TGCGCCAGCGGAGTTAGCGGGAGCACAGATACGCAGTATTTT.